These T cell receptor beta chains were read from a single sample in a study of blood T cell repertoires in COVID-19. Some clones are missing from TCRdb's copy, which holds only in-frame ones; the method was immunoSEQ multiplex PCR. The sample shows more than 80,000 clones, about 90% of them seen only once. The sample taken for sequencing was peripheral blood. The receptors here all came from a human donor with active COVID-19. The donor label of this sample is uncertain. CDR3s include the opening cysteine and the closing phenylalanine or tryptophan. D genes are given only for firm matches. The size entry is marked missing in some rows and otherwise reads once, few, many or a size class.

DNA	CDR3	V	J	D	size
TGTGCCAGCAGTTCGGGACTAGCGGTAAACAATGAGCAGTTCTTC	CASSSGLAVNNEQFF	TRBV6-2/TRBV6-3	TRBJ2-1	TRBD2	NA
TGTGCCAGCCGGGACAGGGAGAACACTGAAGCTTTCTTT	CASRDRENTEAFF	TRBV2	TRBJ1-1	TRBD1	few
TGTGCCAGCAGCTTAGGGGCAAGGGGCTATGGCTACACCTTC	CASSLGARGYGYTF	TRBV11-2	TRBJ1-2	NA	once
TGTGCCAGCAGCTTCAGGGGATTGGACATTCAGTACTTC	CASSFRGLDIQYF	TRBV7-2	TRBJ2-4	NA	NA
TGTGCCAGCAGTTACTCCCGGGACAGGGGTGGCTACACCTTC	CASSYSRDRGGYTF	TRBV6-5	TRBJ1-2	TRBD1	NA
TGTGCCAGTAGTACCCCCTCGACAGTCCTAAGGGATGAGCAGTACTTC	CASSTPSTVLRDEQYF	TRBV19	TRBJ2-7	NA	few
TGCGCCAGCAGCTTGGACAGGGAGTATGGCTACACCTTC	CASSLDREYGYTF	TRBV5-1	TRBJ1-2	NA	NA
TGCGCCAGCAGCCGCCATATAGCGGGCGAGCAGTTCTTC	CASSRHIAGEQFF	TRBV4-3	TRBJ2-1	TRBD2	NA
TGTGCCAGCAGGGGGCTAGCGGCCCTCTCTGGGGCCAACGTCCTGACTTTC	CASRGLAALSGANVLTF	TRBV28	TRBJ2-6	TRBD2	NA
TGCGCCAGCAGCCAAGGCCCTGGGACTAGCGGGGGGGCCACAGATACGCAGTATTTT	CASSQGPGTSGGATDTQYF	TRBV4-1	TRBJ2-3	TRBD2	NA
TGTGCCAGCAGTTACTACAGGGGGACAAATGAAGCTTTCTTT	CASSYYRGTNEAFF	TRBV6-5	TRBJ1-1	TRBD1	once
TGTGCCAGCAGTGATCCCCAGGACAGTGGGGAGCAGTACTTC	CASSDPQDSGEQYF	TRBV2	TRBJ2-7	NA	NA
TGTGCCAGCAGCTTTTTGGGCAGGCAGAGCAATCAGCCCCAGCATTTT	CASSFLGRQSNQPQHF	TRBV7-6	TRBJ1-5	NA	NA
TGTGCCAGCAGCTCCGGTTTCGCGGAGACCCAGTACTTC	CASSSGFAETQYF	TRBV7-2	TRBJ2-5	NA	NA
TGTGCCAGCAGCGTAGTATGGGCAGGGGGTAATGAGCAGTTCTTC	CASSVVWAGGNEQFF	TRBV9	TRBJ2-1	TRBD1	NA
TGCGCCAGCAGTGTTCGGGGGAACACTGAAGCTTTCTTT	CASSVRGNTEAFF	TRBV5-1	TRBJ1-1	NA	NA
TGTGCCAGCAGCAAAAGAGCGGGGGGTGGGGAGCTGTTTTTT	CASSKRAGGGELFF	TRBV7-8	TRBJ2-2	TRBD2	NA
TGTGCCACCAGTGAGTCCGGGACAGGGGGCAAGTCCTACGAGCAGTACTTC	CATSESGTGGKSYEQYF	TRBV24-1	TRBJ2-7	TRBD1	once
TGTGCCAGCAGTGGGACCTGGGAGGGCACAGATACGCAGTATTTT	CASSGTWEGTDTQYF	TRBV25-1	TRBJ2-3	NA	NA
TGCGCCAGCAGCCTGGGACAGCGTGCTTTCTTT	CASSLGQRAFF	TRBV4-3	TRBJ1-1	TRBD1	NA
TGCAGTGTTAAGGGGTATACTGAAGCTTTCTTT	CSVKGYTEAFF	TRBV20-1	TRBJ1-1	NA	NA
TGTGCCAGCATGGAGGGGACGGGCGCTGAAGCTTTCTTT	CASMEGTGAEAFF	TRBV6-5	TRBJ1-1	NA	NA
TGTGCCAGTCGCAGGGGCCAATACTCCTACGAGCAGTACTTC	CASRRGQYSYEQYF	TRBV19	TRBJ2-7	NA	NA
TGCGCCAGCAGCTTGGATGCACGAGCGGGTGGCTACACCTTC	CASSLDARAGGYTF	TRBV5-1	TRBJ1-2	NA	NA
TGTGCCAGCTCACCTTCACAGAGGAACACTGAAGCTTTCTTT	CASSPSQRNTEAFF	TRBV18	TRBJ1-1	NA	NA
TGTGCCAGCAGTTCCCGGGACAGGGGGCGAGATGCAAAACTGTTTTTT	CASSSRDRGRDAKLFF	TRBV28	TRBJ1-4	TRBD1	NA
TGTGCCAGCAGCGTAGCGGGGGGGGGCACAGATACGCAGTATTTT	CASSVAGGGTDTQYF	TRBV9	TRBJ2-3	TRBD2	once
TGCAGTGCTAGAGTAGTAAACGAGCAGTACTTC	CSARVVNEQYF	TRBV20-1	TRBJ2-7	NA	NA
TGCGCCAGCATCCTCACGAGAGGGCAGGGGGCATCCGGGGAGCTGTTTTTT	CASILTRGQGASGELFF	TRBV5-1	TRBJ2-2	TRBD1	NA
TGTGCCAGCTCCGACGACAGGCGCCTGTTCTTC	CASSDDRRLFF	TRBV18	TRBJ2-1	NA	NA
TGTGCCAGCAGCGCTAGCACAGGGGGAGAGACCCAGTACTTC	CASSASTGGETQYF	TRBV9	TRBJ2-5	TRBD1	once
TGTGCCAGCAGCCAGACGGGGGGGAATCCCCGTGGCTACACCTTC	CASSQTGGNPRGYTF	TRBV7-9	TRBJ1-2	NA	NA
TGTGCCAGCAGCTTGGGAGGTCAAGAGACCCAGTACTTC	CASSLGGQETQYF	TRBV5-6	TRBJ2-5	NA	NA
TGTGCCAGCAGTTACCCTCCCCGGCAGGGGGCAGGCAATGAGCAGTTCTTC	CASSYPPRQGAGNEQFF	TRBV6-2/TRBV6-3	TRBJ2-1	TRBD1	NA
TGTGCCAGCAGCTTCGGTTTCGTAGTCAATCAGCCCCAGCATTTT	CASSFGFVVNQPQHF	TRBV5-6	TRBJ1-5	NA	NA
TGTGCCAGCAGCGGACGTCGAGCTAGCGGGGGCACAGATACGCAGTATTTT	CASSGRRASGGTDTQYF	TRBV3-1/TRBV3-2	TRBJ2-3	TRBD2	NA
TGTGCCAGTAGTATAGATCCAATTTCCTACGAGCAGTACTTC	CASSIDPISYEQYF	TRBV19	TRBJ2-7	NA	NA
TGTGCCTGGAGTACGGACAGGATTAACACCGGGGAGCTGTTTTTT	CAWSTDRINTGELFF	TRBV30	TRBJ2-2	TRBD1	NA
TGTGCCAGCAGTTCTACACTCAAGATTCCCGGGACAGGGGGAGGGACTGAAGCTTTCTTT	CASSSTLKIPGTGGGTEAFF	TRBV6-2/TRBV6-3	TRBJ1-1	TRBD1	NA
TGTGCCAGCAGCCACAGGGGTTCTGGAAACACCATATATTTT	CASSHRGSGNTIYF	TRBV7-8	TRBJ1-3	TRBD1	NA
TGTGCCAGCAGTTTATCAGCCTGGCAGCCCCAGCATTTT	CASSLSAWQPQHF	TRBV27	TRBJ1-5	NA	NA
TGCGCCAGCAGCCAAGACCGGGGGGGGGTCTACAATGAGCAGTTCTTC	CASSQDRGGVYNEQFF	TRBV4-3	TRBJ2-1	TRBD2	NA
TGTGCCAGCAGTTTCGACAGAAGGAATGAAAAACTGTTTTTT	CASSFDRRNEKLFF	TRBV6-6	TRBJ1-4	NA	NA
TGTGCCAGTAGGACAAATCCGGGACAGGGATACGAGCAGTACTTC	CASRTNPGQGYEQYF	TRBV19	TRBJ2-7	TRBD1	NA
TGTGCCAGCACCGCGCCTTCCAGACAGGGAGCTGGCACTGAAGCTTTCTTT	CASTAPSRQGAGTEAFF	TRBV5-6	TRBJ1-1	TRBD1	NA
TGTGCCAGTAGTCTGGACAGTCAGACTGAAGCTTTCTTT	CASSLDSQTEAFF	TRBV19	TRBJ1-1	NA	once